The 8 T cell receptor beta chains reported below all come from one sample, sequenced in a study of cytomegalovirus exposure and HLA in healthy donors. The PCR made use of 60 Vbeta and 13 Jbeta primers. Clones were read by immunoSEQ multiplex PCR, and TCRdb kept only the in-frame ones, dropping some. Of hundreds of thousands of clones listed, almost 80% are singletons. The source material was PBMCs. These receptors were collected from a male donor in good health and CMV-seronegative.

The chain employs TRBV6-5 and TRBJ2-4; the D gene is possibly TRBD2 (5 bases). The CDR3 spans 13 residues. V lost 8 bases and J lost 5, with 13 bases in between. The germline gives CDR1 MNHEY, CDR2 SVGAGI. In DNA form, the CDR3 reads TGTGCCAGCGGCCTCTTCGGGGAAAACATTCAGTACTTC. It encodes CASGLFGENIQYF.

This CDR3 is CATAGGYSEAFF. The CDR3 DNA follows: TGTGCCACCGCGGGGGGATACTCAGAAGCTTTCTTT. The chain links TRBV19 to TRBJ1-1, with D tentatively TRBD1 (5 bases). V was clipped by 10 bases and J by 8 bases, with 17 bases between them. Germline values: CDR1 LNHDA, CDR2 SQIVND (reference sequence). The CDR3 length is 12 residues.

The chain combines TRBV6-4 with TRBJ2-7, with TRBD2 matching over 16 bases. CDR1 is MRHNA, CDR2 SNTAGT, per germline. J gave up 7 bases and V 2 bases, and 14 bases lay outside the gene matches. The CDR3 runs to 19 residues. DNA for the CDR3: TGTGCCAGCAGTGACCCAAGTCCCGGGACTAGCGGGAGGGCGGGGGAGCAGTACTTC. Protein: CASSDPSPGTSGRAGEQYF.

V usage is TRBV2 and J usage is TRBJ2-7; 10 bases line up with TRBD2. V shed 0 bases and J 2 bases; nucleotides not matched to a gene: 7. Germline V gene sequence: CDR1 SNHLY, CDR2 FYNNEI. This CDR3 has 17 amino acids. The CDR3, as DNA: TGTGCCAGCAGTGAAGCGCCGGCCCTAGCGGGAGCCTACGAGCAGTACTTC. The encoded protein is CASSEAPALAGAYEQYF.

For the CDR3, the DNA is TGTGCCAGCAGGAGGGAATACGAGCAGTACTTC. Its protein is CASRREYEQYF. V is TRBV2 and J is TRBJ2-7; D may be TRBD2 (5 bases). Germline V CDR1 and CDR2: SNHLY, FYNNEI. The V end was cut by 6 bases, the J end by 4 bases, with 7 bases between. The CDR3 runs to 11 residues.

There are a few counts of this clone. The chain joins TRBV19 to TRBJ2-7, with 10 bases fitting TRBD1. The germline V gene has CDR1 LNHDA and CDR2 SQIVND (reference sequence). Trimming removed 4 bases from V and 3 bases from J; junction bases left unmatched: 6. The CDR3 has 15 residues. CDR3 loop: CASSNPGTGVYEQYF. The CDR3 bases are TGTGCCAGTAGTAACCCGGGGACAGGGGTCTACGAGCAGTACTTC.

The chain links TRBV18 to TRBJ2-1; TRBD2 matches 15 bases. CDR3 length: 14 amino acids. Germline V gene data show CDR1 as KGHSH and CDR2 as LQKENI. The ends lost 3 bases at V and 12 bases at J; junction bases unmatched: 3. The CDR3 loop is CASSPGTSGRWQFF. The CDR3 coding sequence is TGTGCCAGCTCACCCGGGACTAGCGGGAGGTGGCAGTTCTTC.

The chain couples TRBV4-2 to TRBJ1-1, with D hard to call. The germline CDR1 and CDR2 sequences are LGHNA and YNFKEQ. The CDR3 runs 14 residues. The germline V and J ends were trimmed by 3 bases and 4 bases, with 12 bases remaining between them. The CDR3 nucleotides are TGTGCCAGCAGCCAGCCCCCCGCGGCCACTGAAGCTTTCTTT. Protein product: CASSQPPAATEAFF.